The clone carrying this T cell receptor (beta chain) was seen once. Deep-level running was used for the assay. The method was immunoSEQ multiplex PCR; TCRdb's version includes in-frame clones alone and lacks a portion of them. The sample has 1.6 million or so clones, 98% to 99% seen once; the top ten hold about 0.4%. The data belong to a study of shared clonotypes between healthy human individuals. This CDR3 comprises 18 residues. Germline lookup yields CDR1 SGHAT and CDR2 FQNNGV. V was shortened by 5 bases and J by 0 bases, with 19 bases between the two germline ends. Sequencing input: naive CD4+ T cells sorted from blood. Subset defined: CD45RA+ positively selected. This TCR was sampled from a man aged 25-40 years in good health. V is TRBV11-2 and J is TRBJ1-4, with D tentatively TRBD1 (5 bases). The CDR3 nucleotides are TGTGCCAGCAGCCTCCGGGTGAGGCTGGGGCCAACTAATGAAAAACTGTTTTTT. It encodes CASSLRVRLGPTNEKLFF.